The rows below give T cell receptor beta chains drawn from one sample of a study of T cell repertoires in cytomegalovirus infection. TCRdb reanalysed the reads using MiXCR and keeps one entry per CDR3 protein. The sample has fewer than 350,000 distinct CDR3 sequences, around 29% seen once. Their antigen targets remain unknown. The sample was cultured PBMCs, taken from culture after CMV antigen stimulation. Receptors originate from a human donor in good health (CMV status not recorded). Some clones in this sample may be carry-over from other donors' samples. Both conserved end residues are part of each CDR3. The D gene is left open where the match is weak. Some rows mark clone size as missing; the rest say once, few, many or name a class of expanded clone.

J gene,D gene,V gene,clone size,CDR3 protein,CDR3 DNA
TRBJ2-7,.,TRBV25-1,.,CASSEYGEAQYF,TGTGCCAGCAGTGAATATGGTGAAGCGCAGTACTTC
TRBJ1-2,.,TRBV5-1,.,CASSLEGTTNYGYTF,TGCGCCAGCAGCTTGGAGGGGACAACTAACTATGGCTACACCTTC
TRBJ1-5,TRBD1,TRBV7-8,few,CASSLRDRGQGPQHF,TGTGCCAGCAGCTTGCGGGACAGAGGGCAGGGGCCCCAGCATTTT
TRBJ1-5,.,TRBV7-4,few,CANQERGAHQPQHF,TGTGCCAACCAAGAAAGGGGAGCACATCAGCCCCAGCATTTT
TRBJ1-1,.,TRBV10-3,few,CAISEGGSLDTEAFF,TGTGCCATCAGTGAAGGAGGGAGTTTGGACACTGAAGCTTTCTTT
TRBJ1-2,.,TRBV3-1,few,CASSQVRPTTGHYGYTF,TGTGCCAGCAGCCAAGTCCGCCCAACGACAGGTCACTATGGCTACACCTTC
TRBJ2-7,TRBD2,TRBV6-6,.,CASSPGLAGGSSYEQYF,TGTGCCAGCAGCCCGGGACTAGCGGGAGGCTCCTCCTACGAGCAGTACTTC
TRBJ2-6,.,TRBV5-6,few,CASSLDSHSGANVLTF,TGTGCCAGCAGCTTGGACAGCCACTCTGGGGCCAACGTCCTGACTTTC
TRBJ1-3,.,TRBV6-6,.,CASSTTGGLSSGNTIYF,TGTGCCAGCAGTACGACGGGAGGGCTGAGCTCTGGAAACACCATATATTTT
TRBJ1-1,.,TRBV6-2/TRBV6-3,.,CASSYDTEAFF,TGTGCCAGCAGTTATGACACTGAAGCTTTCTTT
TRBJ2-3,.,TRBV9,few,CASSPDSASTDTQYF,TGTGCCAGCAGTCCGGACAGCGCTAGCACAGATACGCAGTATTTT
TRBJ2-5,.,TRBV6-6,few,CASRETGSWETQYF,TGTGCCAGCAGAGAAACAGGGTCCTGGGAGACCCAGTACTTC